The next 5 T cell receptor beta chains were all read from a single sample in a study of blood T cell repertoires in COVID-19. Using immunoSEQ multiplex PCR, the repertoire was profiled, and TCRdb retains in-frame clones only, with some absent. The repertoire holds around 140,000 clones, with more than 75% as singletons. Material: PBMCs or T cells enriched from blood (not recorded which). The receptors here all came from a man aged 55 to 70 who had recovered from COVID-19.

V gene TRBV27 combines with J gene TRBJ1-3; D not certain. The germline V and J ends were trimmed by 5 bases and 0 bases, with 11 bases remaining between them. Germline values: CDR1 MNHEY, CDR2 SMNVEV (reference sequence). CDR3 length equals 15 residues. The CDR3: CASSTRNRSGNTIYF. CDR3 in DNA: TGTGCCAGCAGTACTAGGAACCGCTCTGGAAACACCATATATTTT.

The chain is built from TRBV7-9 and TRBJ1-1; no firm D call. This CDR3 contains 15 residues. Per the germline V gene, CDR1 is SEHNR and CDR2 is FQNEAQ (reference sequence). Between the trimmed V and J ends, which lost 5 bases and 1 base, there was a span of 14 bases. The CDR3 nucleotides read TGTGCCAGCAGCCTAAGAGCGGGCGAGAACACTGAAGCTTTCTTT. Its translation is CASSLRAGENTEAFF.

This clone is a singleton in its sample. The rearrangement joins TRBV19 to TRBJ1-5; 10 bases are a match to TRBD1. Germline CDR1 and CDR2: LNHDA and SQIVND (reference sequence). Trimming cost V 1 base and J 6 bases; bases outside gene matches: 6. The CDR3 totals 16 residues. The DNA for the CDR3 is TGTGCCAGTAGTATAGGGCGAGACAGGGGGCCTCAGCCCCAGCATTTT. This codes for CASSIGRDRGPQPQHF.

This clone has more than one count but fewer than ten. A junction end diverges from the germline sequence, so it may reflect a read error. The chain joins TRBV10-1 to TRBJ2-2; 9 nucleotides line up with TRBD2. Germline V CDR1 and CDR2: WNHNN, SYGVQD (reference sequence). The CDR3 sequence is 16 residues long. The CDR3 sequence: CASSGPTSGNTGELFF. CDR3 bases: TGCGCCAGCAGTGGCCCGACTAGCGGAAACACTGGGGAGCTGTTTTTT.

The sample holds one count of this clone. The CDR3 nucleotides read TGTGCCAGCAGCTTGCCAGCGGGAGGATATGAGACCCAGTACTTC. Its translation is CASSLPAGGYETQYF. V gene TRBV11-2 combines with J gene TRBJ2-5; 9 bases fit TRBD2. V lost 3 bases to trimming and J lost 5 bases; unmatched junction nucleotides: 7. This CDR3 is 15 amino acids long. The germline V gene has CDR1 SGHAT and CDR2 FQNNGV.